The sequence of this T cell receptor beta chain was determined in a study of blood T cell repertoires in COVID-19. Overall study context: The United States, Italy and Spain provided the acute and convalescent COVID-19 samples.

TCRdb's copy holds only in-frame clones and misses some; the assay was immunoSEQ multiplex PCR. This table has about 66,000 clones, 70% to 85% appearing once. Germline values: CDR1 SGHRS, CDR2 YFSETQ. The CDR3 length is 15 residues. The V end was cut by 0 bases, the J end by 2 bases, with 9 bases between. The chain uses TRBV5-1 and TRBJ2-1; possibly TRBD1 for D (6 bases). The TCR originated in a man in his fifties or sixties with acute or convalescent COVID-19. Sequencing was done on a sample of peripheral blood. The CDR3 region is CASSLDWTAYNEQFF. CDR3 DNA: TGCGCCAGCAGCTTGGATTGGACAGCCTACAATGAGCAGTTCTTC.